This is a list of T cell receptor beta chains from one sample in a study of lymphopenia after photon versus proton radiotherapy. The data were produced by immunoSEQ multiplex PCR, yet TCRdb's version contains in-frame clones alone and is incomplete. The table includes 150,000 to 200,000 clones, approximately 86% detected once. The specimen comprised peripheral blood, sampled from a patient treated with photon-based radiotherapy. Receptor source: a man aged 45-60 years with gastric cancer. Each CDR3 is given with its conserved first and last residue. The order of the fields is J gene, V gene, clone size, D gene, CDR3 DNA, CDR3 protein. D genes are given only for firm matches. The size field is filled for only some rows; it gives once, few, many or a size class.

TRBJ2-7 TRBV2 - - TGTGCCAGCGGGGATGCCTACGAGCAGTACTTC CASGDAYEQYF
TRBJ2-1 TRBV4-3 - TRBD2 TGCGCCAGCAGCCAAGAGGGGCGGGAGTCCTACAATGAGCAGTTCTTC CASSQEGRESYNEQFF
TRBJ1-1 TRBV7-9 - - TGTGCCAGCAGCCAGGTCTTTTCAGCTTTCTTT CASSQVFSAFF
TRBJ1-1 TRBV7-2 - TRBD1 TGTGCCAGCAGCCTTACTCCCGGGACAGGGGGCACTGAAGCTTTCTTT CASSLTPGTGGTEAFF
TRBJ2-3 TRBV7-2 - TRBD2 TGTGCCAGCAGCTTAGTGGGAGGGGTGGCAGATACGCAGTATTTT CASSLVGGVADTQYF
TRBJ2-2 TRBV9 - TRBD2 TGTGCCAGCAGCGTAGTGCGGGGGGGCACCGGGGAGCTGTTTTTT CASSVVRGGTGELFF
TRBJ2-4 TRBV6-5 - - TGTGCCAGCAGCCAGGGCTTCAAAAACATTCAGTACTTC CASSQGFKNIQYF
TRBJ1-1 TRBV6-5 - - TGTGCCAGCAGTTACTTGACGCACACTGAAGCTTTCTTT CASSYLTHTEAFF
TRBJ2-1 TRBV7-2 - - TGTGCCAGCAGCACAGGGTACAATGAGCAGTTCTTC CASSTGYNEQFF
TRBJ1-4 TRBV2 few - TGTGCCAGCAGGCAGGGTTATGCTAATGAAAAACTGTTTTTT CASRQGYANEKLFF
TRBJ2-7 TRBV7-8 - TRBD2 TGTGCCAGCAGCAAAAGCGGGACCCACCCCTACGAGCAGTACTTC CASSKSGTHPYEQYF
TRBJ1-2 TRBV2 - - TGTGCCAGTACCGCCGCAGCGGTTAACTATGGCTACACCTTC CASTAAAVNYGYTF
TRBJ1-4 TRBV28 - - TGTGCCAGCACCAAAGGGGACCGAAATGAAAAACTGTTTTTT CASTKGDRNEKLFF
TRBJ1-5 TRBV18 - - TGTGCCAGCTCACCCGCAGGTTTTAGTCAGCCCCAGCATTTT CASSPAGFSQPQHF
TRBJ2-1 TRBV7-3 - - TGTGCCAGCAGCCAATTAGGGGGTTCCAATGAGCAGTTCTTC CASSQLGGSNEQFF
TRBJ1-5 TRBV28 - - TGTGCCAGCAATGAAGTTAATCAGCCCCAGCATTTT CASNEVNQPQHF
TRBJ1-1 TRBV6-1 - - TGTGCCAGCAGTGAGTCCCCCCACGTTCCGAACACTGAAGCTTTCTTT CASSESPHVPNTEAFF
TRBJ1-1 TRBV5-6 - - TGTGCCAGCAGCCCTCAAAGAGGAGGTGGCACTGAAGCTTTCTTT CASSPQRGGGTEAFF
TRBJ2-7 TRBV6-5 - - TGTGCCAGCAGGGGCACCTTGGACCCCTCCTACGAGCAGTACTTC CASRGTLDPSYEQYF
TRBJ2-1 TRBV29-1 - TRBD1 TGCAGCGTCGACCGGACAGGGGGCTCCTACAATGAGCAGTTCTTC CSVDRTGGSYNEQFF
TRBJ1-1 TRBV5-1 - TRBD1 TGCGCCAGCAGCTTAAACAGGGGACGTACTGAAGCTTTCTTT CASSLNRGRTEAFF
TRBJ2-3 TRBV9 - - TGTGCCAGCAGCGTAGGCGAGACTGGGGAGTTTGGTACGCAGTATTTT CASSVGETGEFGTQYF
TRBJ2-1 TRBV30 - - TGTGCCTGGAGTGTACTCGGGCCCTACAATGAGCAGTTCTTC CAWSVLGPYNEQFF
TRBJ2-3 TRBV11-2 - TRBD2 TGTGCCAGCAGCTTAGGGGCTAGCGGGGCCCCCACAGATACGCAGTATTTT CASSLGASGAPTDTQYF
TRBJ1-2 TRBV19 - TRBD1 TGTGCCAGTAGTTCAGGGACAGGAAACGATGGCTACACCTTC CASSSGTGNDGYTF
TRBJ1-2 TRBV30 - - TGTGCCTGGAGTGTCAACTATGGCTACACCTTC CAWSVNYGYTF
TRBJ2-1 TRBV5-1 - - TGCGCCAGCATAAGCGGGCCCCCCACCAATGAGCAGTTCTTC CASISGPPTNEQFF
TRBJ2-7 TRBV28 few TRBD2 TGTGCCAGCAGTCCCCGACTAGCGTCTGACTACGAGCAGTACTTC CASSPRLASDYEQYF
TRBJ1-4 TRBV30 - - TGTGCCTGGAGTGTTGGGGCCGTGCATGAAAAACTGTTTTTT CAWSVGAVHEKLFF
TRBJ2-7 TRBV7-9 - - TGTGCCAGCAGCTCAAAAGATGTCGAGCAGTACTTC CASSSKDVEQYF